A single sample gave rise to the 32 T cell receptor beta chains below, sequenced in a study of shared clonotypes between healthy human individuals. Generated by immunoSEQ multiplex PCR, the TCRdb table keeps only in-frame clones and is missing some. The sample comprises 2 million to 2.5 million clones, approximately 94% of which are singletons, and about 0.13% rests with the top ten. The source material was naive CD4+ T cells sorted from blood. The subset is: CD45RA+ positively selected. These TCRs come from a man younger than 35 in good health.

The chain is built from TRBV4-3 and TRBJ2-2; no definite D call. Trimming stripped 0 bases from V and 4 bases from J, with 9 bases between. CDR1 is LGHNA, CDR2 YSLEER, per germline. The CDR3 totals 15 residues. In DNA, the CDR3 is TGCGCCAGCAGCCAAGAGGTCAGCTTCACCGGGGAGCTGTTTTTT. Its translation: CASSQEVSFTGELFF.

The J gene is TRBJ2-3, the V gene TRBV6-5; D gene unclear. V dropped 2 bases and J dropped 1 base, with 13 bases sitting between them. Germline CDR1 reads MNHEY; CDR2 reads SVGAGI. CDR3 length: 16 residues. Here the CDR3 DNA reads TGTGCCAGCAGTTACAGAACAAGTGGGGGCACAGATACGCAGTATTTT. Translation: CASSYRTSGGTDTQYF.

Only one count was recorded for this clone. J is TRBJ1-2 and V is TRBV28; a weak D match, TRBD1 (6 bases). The CDR3 has 15 amino acids. The V end was cut by 4 bases, the J end by 3 bases, with 15 bases between. CDR1 is MDHEN, CDR2 SYDVKM, per germline. CDR3 loop: CASSSQGGADYGYTF. The DNA for the CDR3 is TGTGCCAGCAGTTCCCAAGGGGGGGCGGACTATGGCTACACCTTC.

This rearrangement joins TRBV27 to TRBJ2-5, with 9 bases identical to TRBD1. The J call may be incorrect, as the DNA end agrees better with TRBJ2-7. In germline, CDR1 is MNHEY, CDR2 SMNVEV (reference sequence). The CDR3 contains 15 residues. CDR3 amino acids: CASSFRDRAIHEQYF. CDR3 in DNA: TGTGCCAGCAGTTTCAGGGACAGGGCTATCCACGAGCAGTACTTC.

The rearrangement links TRBV5-6 to TRBJ1-2; the D gene is possibly TRBD1 (6 bases). The CDR3 totals 15 residues. V was pared by 4 bases and J by 3 bases, with 16 bases between. Germline CDR1 and CDR2: SGHDT and YYEEEE. The DNA for the CDR3 is TGTGCCAGCAGCGGGGACACGGCCGCACACTATGGCTACACCTTC. Its translation: CASSGDTAAHYGYTF. The variable domain in full, with the rest retrieved from reference TRBV5-6 and TRBJ1-2, is DAGVTQSPTHLIKTRGQQVTLRCSPKSGHDTVSWYQQALGQGPQFIFQYYEEEERQRGNFPDRFSGHQFPNYSSELNVNALLLGDSALYLCASSGDTAAHYGYTFGSGTRLTVV.

The sample holds one count of this clone. This sequence joins TRBV5-1 and TRBJ2-7, with 7 bases that match TRBD1. The CDR3 consists of 14 residues. Unmatched junction bases numbered 6, after V lost 4 bases and J lost 2 bases. In germline, CDR1 is SGHRS, CDR2 YFSETQ. CDR3 in amino acids: CASSNSGQTYEQYF. For the CDR3, the DNA is TGCGCCAGCAGCAATTCGGGACAGACCTACGAGCAGTACTTC.

This clone showed up just a few times. The same CDR3 is also encoded by other DNA sequences in this sample. V gene TRBV5-8 combines with J gene TRBJ2-7; D uncertain. The V end lost 1 base, the J end lost 3 bases, and 5 bases lay between the germline ends. Germline V gene sequence: CDR1 SGHTS, CDR2 YDEGEE. This CDR3 contains 12 residues. CDR3 in DNA: TGTGCCAGCAGCTTGCTCCGCTACGAGCAGTACTTC. The encoded protein is CASSLLRYEQYF.

The chain carries TRBV2 and TRBJ1-4; D is uncertain. This CDR3 is 14 amino acids long. Trimming took off 7 bases at V and 0 bases at J, with 9 bases between the two ends. Germline V gives CDR1 SNHLY, CDR2 FYNNEI. Here the CDR3 DNA reads TGTGCCAGCAAGGCAGGTTCAACTAATGAAAAACTGTTTTTT. Translation gives CASKAGSTNEKLFF.

The chain combines TRBV5-1 with TRBJ2-7; tentatively, D is TRBD1 (5 bases). V lost 4 bases and J lost 1, with 18 bases in between. CDR1 and CDR2 (germline): SGHRS, YFSETQ. The CDR3 is 16 residues long. This CDR3 reads CASSAQVVVGSYEQYF. The CDR3 bases are TGCGCCAGCAGCGCACAGGTTGTGGTTGGGTCCTACGAGCAGTACTTC.

The rearrangement links TRBV11-3 to TRBJ2-1; D gene uncertain. The germline V gene has CDR1 SGHNT and CDR2 YENEEA. The CDR3 consists of 12 residues. The ends were cut back, 5 bases at V and 5 bases at J, with 7 bases in the middle. CDR3 loop: CASSAGNNEQFF. Written as DNA, the CDR3 is TGTGCCAGCAGCGCAGGTAACAATGAGCAGTTCTTC.

The chain joins TRBV13 to TRBJ2-3, with a weak D call TRBD2 (7 bases). The ends were cut back, 7 bases at V and 0 bases at J, with 17 bases in the middle. Germline V CDR1 and CDR2: PRHDT, FYEKMQ (reference sequence). The CDR3 has 16 residues. The CDR3 DNA is TGTGCCAGCATCGAAAGGGGGAGGGAGAGCACAGATACGCAGTATTTT. Its translation is CASIERGRESTDTQYF. Filled out from reference TRBV13 and TRBJ2-3, the complete variable domain reads AAGVIQSPRHLIKEKRETATLKCYPIPRHDTVYWYQQGPGQDPQFLISFYEKMQSDKGSIPDRFSAQQFSDYHSELNMSSLELGDSALYFCASIERGRESTDTQYFGPGTRLTVL.

The chain joins TRBV10-1 to TRBJ2-7; TRBD2 agrees at 10 bases. The germline V gene encodes CDR1 WNHNN and CDR2 SYGVQD (reference sequence). J lost 2 bases, V lost 4 bases, and 20 bases had no gene match. The CDR3 runs 20 residues. For the CDR3, the DNA is TGCGCCAGCAGTGCTGGGGCGTCTAGCGGGAGTGTAAACCGAGCCTACGAGCAGTACTTC. Translation gives CASSAGASSGSVNRAYEQYF.

This chain joins TRBV15 and TRBJ1-1; D ambiguous. The V end lost 4 bases, the J end lost 5 bases, and 23 bases lay between the germline ends. There are 17 residues in the CDR3. Germline V CDR1 and CDR2: LNHNV, YYDKDF (reference sequence). The CDR3 reads CATSIGRGPQGRTEAFF. The CDR3 DNA reads TGTGCCACCAGCATTGGACGGGGTCCCCAAGGGAGAACTGAAGCTTTCTTT.

The V call is TRBV11-2, the J call TRBJ2-1, with a weak D call TRBD1 (6 bases). The germline V gene encodes CDR1 SGHAT and CDR2 FQNNGV. The CDR3 covers 13 residues. V dropped 9 bases and J dropped 1 base, with 10 bases sitting between them. This CDR3 is CASRTDSYNEQFF. The CDR3 DNA is TGTGCCAGTCGGACAGATTCCTACAATGAGCAGTTCTTC.

The CDR3 is CASSQDLGAPLHF. CDR3 DNA: TGCGCCAGCAGCCAAGATCTTGGTGCCCCCCTCCACTTT. The chain has TRBV4-3 and TRBJ1-6, with D uncertain. V dropped 0 bases and J dropped 13 bases, with 10 bases sitting between them. The germline V gene has CDR1 LGHNA and CDR2 YSLEER. CDR3 size: 13 residues.

Worth noting for this clone: Other DNA variants within this sample encode the same CDR3. The chain couples TRBV5-1 to TRBJ1-5; D remains unclear. The CDR3 contains 15 residues. In germline, CDR1 is SGHRS, CDR2 YFSETQ. V shed 0 bases and J shed 0 bases, with 7 bases lying between them. The CDR3 sequence is CASSLEGYSNQPQHF. The CDR3 DNA is TGCGCCAGCAGCTTGGAAGGATATAGCAATCAGCCCCAGCATTTT. Drawing the rest from reference TRBV5-1 and TRBJ1-5, the complete variable domain is KAGVTQTPRYLIKTRGQQVTLSCSPISGHRSVSWYQQTPGQGLQFLFEYFSETQRNKGNFPGRFSGRQFSNSRSEMNVSTLELGDSALYLCASSLEGYSNQPQHFGDGTRLSIL.

The rearrangement links TRBV28 to TRBJ2-3; D ambiguous. Germline CDR1 is MDHEN and CDR2 is SYDVKM. The ends were cut back, 2 bases at V and 2 bases at J, with 5 bases in the middle. CDR3 length: 13 residues. The CDR3 DNA reads TGTGCCAGCAGTTTAGAGTACACAGATACGCAGTATTTT. Its protein is CASSLEYTDTQYF.

Concerning this clone itself: Different DNA sequences within this sample yield the same CDR3. The chain uses TRBV5-1 and TRBJ2-5; D perhaps matches TRBD2 (5 bases). The V end lost 2 bases, the J end lost 2 bases, and 10 bases lay between the germline ends. Germline V lookup: CDR1 SGHRS, CDR2 YFSETQ. The CDR3 has 14 amino acids. CDR3 in DNA: TGCGCCAGCAGCTTAATAGGAGGACAAGAGACCCAGTACTTC. The encoded protein is CASSLIGGQETQYF.

The V gene is TRBV6-6, the J gene TRBJ2-7; D could derive from TRBD1 or TRBD2 (5 bases each). The CDR3 sequence is 13 residues long. Germline-derived CDR1 and CDR2 are MNHNY and SVGAGI (reference sequence). The V end was cut by 5 bases, the J end by 3 bases, with 11 bases between. CDR3 bases: TGTGCCAGCAGTCTACGGGGCCTCTACGAGCAGTACTTC. Protein: CASSLRGLYEQYF.

CDR3 in amino acids: CASSLGWNQETQYF. In DNA, the CDR3 is TGTGCCAGCAGCTTAGGTTGGAACCAAGAGACCCAGTACTTC. The gene calls are TRBV7-2 and TRBJ2-5, with no clear D. This CDR3 region has 14 residues. V was cut by 1 base and J by 0 bases, with 6 bases left in between. Germline V gene data show CDR1 as SGHTA and CDR2 as FQGNSA.

The chain employs TRBV7-9 and TRBJ1-2; perhaps TRBD1 as D (6 bases). V lost 4 bases, J lost 6 bases, and 18 bases lay in between. CDR1 is SEHNR, CDR2 FQNEAQ, per germline (reference sequence). The CDR3 runs 15 residues. Here the CDR3 DNA reads TGTGCCAGCAGCTCGTCCCCCGGGAAGGGGGATGGCTACACCTTC. Its protein product is CASSSSPGKGDGYTF.

This clone was found a few times. The same CDR3 can be traced to other DNA sequences in this sample. The chain uses TRBV19 and TRBJ1-5, with 8 bases aligning to TRBD1. This CDR3 is 13 amino acids long. V was clipped by 4 bases and J by 5 bases; unmatched bases: 1. Germline loops: CDR1 LNHDA, CDR2 SQIVND (reference sequence). The CDR3 is CASSTQGDQPQHF. CDR3 bases: TGTGCCAGTAGTACACAGGGGGATCAGCCCCAGCATTTT. The full variable domain, its missing parts supplied by reference TRBV19 and TRBJ1-5, is DGGITQSPKYLFRKEGQNVTLSCEQNLNHDAMYWYRQDPGQGLRLIYYSQIVNDFQKGDIAEGYSVSREKKESFPLTVTSAQKNPTAFYLCASSTQGDQPQHFGDGTRLSIL.

V and J are TRBV10-3 and TRBJ1-2; TRBD1 is a possible D gene (6 bases). CDR1 ENHRY and CDR2 SYGVKD come from the germline V gene. There are 15 residues in the CDR3. V shed 0 bases and J shed 7 bases, with 15 bases lying between them. The CDR3 DNA reads as TGTGCCATCAGTGAGTCCGGACAGCTTGTCGGTGGCTACACCTTC. It is translated as CAISESGQLVGGYTF.

The chain employs TRBV11-2 and TRBJ1-1; no reliable D call. The CDR3 contains 14 residues. Looked up from germline, CDR1 is SGHAT and CDR2 is FQNNGV. V gave up 6 bases and J gave up 4 bases, with 15 bases separating them. CDR3 region: CASSQGKGSTEAFF. The CDR3 coding sequence is TGTGCCAGCAGTCAAGGGAAAGGGAGCACTGAAGCTTTCTTT.

In this sample, this clone turned up a few times. The rearrangement joins TRBV14 to TRBJ2-7; D possibly corresponds to TRBD1 (6 bases). CDR3 length: 14 residues. Germline V gene lookup returns CDR1 SGHDN and CDR2 FVKESK. V was shortened by 6 bases and J by 3 bases, with 15 bases between the two germline ends. The CDR3 DNA is TGTGCCAGCAGACCTTATACAGGGAGCTACGAGCAGTACTTC. Encoded protein: CASRPYTGSYEQYF.

This clone came up once. The chain uses TRBV14 and TRBJ2-7, with 7 bases lining up with TRBD2. The CDR3 has 16 amino acids. From germline, CDR1 is SGHDN and CDR2 FVKESK. V shed 4 bases and J 6 bases; nucleotides not matched to a gene: 15. This CDR3 reads CASSLSGWTSFPEQYF. The CDR3, as DNA: TGTGCCAGCAGCCTAAGTGGGTGGACTAGTTTCCCCGAGCAGTACTTC. Full variable domain (missing parts from reference TRBV14 and TRBJ2-7): EAGVTQFPSHSVIEKGQTVTLRCDPISGHDNLYWYRRVMGKEIKFLLHFVKESKQDESGMPNNRFLAERTGGTYSTLKVQPAELEDSGVYFCASSLSGWTSFPEQYFGPGTRLTVT.

The CDR3 coding sequence is TGTGCCAGCAGCTTAGACGGACTAGCGGTAGATACGCAGTATTTT. Protein product: CASSLDGLAVDTQYF. V is TRBV11-2 and J is TRBJ2-3; 10 bases line up with TRBD2. The CDR3 loop spans 15 amino acids. The germline gives CDR1 SGHAT, CDR2 FQNNGV. V gave up 0 bases and J gave up 5 bases; unmatched junction bases: 2.

The chain links TRBV5-8 to TRBJ1-5, with a weak D call TRBD1 (5 bases). The CDR3 is 15 residues long. Per the germline V gene, CDR1 is SGHTS and CDR2 is YDEGEE. Deletions cut 3 bases from V and 4 bases from J, with 14 bases between. CDR3 in amino acids: CASSSFGHGNQPQHF. Here the CDR3 DNA reads TGTGCCAGCAGCTCTTTCGGACACGGGAATCAGCCCCAGCATTTT. Looking up the rest from reference TRBV5-8 and TRBJ1-5 gives the full variable domain: EAGVTQSPTHLIKTRGQQATLRCSPISGHTSVYWYQQALGLGLQFLLWYDEGEERNRGNFPPRFSGRQFPNYSSELNVNALELEDSALYLCASSSFGHGNQPQHFGDGTRLSIL.

In its sample, this clone was seen once. The chain links TRBV6-5 to TRBJ2-4; 11 bases match TRBD2. Germline V gives CDR1 MNHEY, CDR2 SVGAGI. The trim removed 6 bases at V and 9 bases at J, leaving 4 bases unmatched. CDR3 length equals 13 residues. CDR3 sequence reads: CASSTTSGAIQYF. CDR3 nucleotide sequence: TGTGCCAGCAGCACGACTAGCGGGGCCATTCAGTACTTC.

With regard to this clone: The sample carries other DNA sequences with the same CDR3. This chain connects TRBV4-1 to TRBJ2-5; 7 bases align to TRBD2. Germline trimming cut 3 bases from V and 1 base from J; bases unmatched to any gene: 2. Germline values: CDR1 MGHRA, CDR2 YSYEKL. This CDR3 spans 14 amino acids. This CDR3 reads CASSQGGGQETQYF. The CDR3 DNA follows: TGCGCCAGCAGCCAGGGCGGGGGCCAAGAGACCCAGTACTTC.

V and J are TRBV6-5 and TRBJ2-3; 9 nucleotides agree with TRBD2. Germline assignment: CDR1 MNHEY and CDR2 SVGAGI. There are 15 residues in the CDR3. V lost 6 bases, J lost 4 bases, and 8 bases stayed unmatched. DNA of the CDR3: TGTGCCAGCAGCTCAGCGGGGGGTAGTCCAGATACGCAGTATTTT. Residues: CASSSAGGSPDTQYF.

Of note for this clone: Other DNA sequences in this specimen translate into the identical CDR3. V and J are TRBV2 and TRBJ2-1, with 9 bases lining up with TRBD1. The CDR3 has 15 amino acids. V lost 5 bases to trimming and J lost 1 base; unmatched junction nucleotides: 3. CDR1 is SNHLY, CDR2 FYNNEI, per germline. The CDR3 reads CASSTDRGSYNEQFF. CDR3 DNA sequence: TGTGCCAGCAGTACGGACAGGGGATCCTACAATGAGCAGTTCTTC. Combining the CDR3 with reference TRBV2 and TRBJ2-1 gives the whole variable domain EPEVTQTPSHQVTQMGQEVILRCVPISNHLYFYWYRQILGQKVEFLVSFYNNEISEKSEIFDDQFSVERPDGSNFTLKIRSTKLEDSAMYFCASSTDRGSYNEQFFGPGTRLTVL.